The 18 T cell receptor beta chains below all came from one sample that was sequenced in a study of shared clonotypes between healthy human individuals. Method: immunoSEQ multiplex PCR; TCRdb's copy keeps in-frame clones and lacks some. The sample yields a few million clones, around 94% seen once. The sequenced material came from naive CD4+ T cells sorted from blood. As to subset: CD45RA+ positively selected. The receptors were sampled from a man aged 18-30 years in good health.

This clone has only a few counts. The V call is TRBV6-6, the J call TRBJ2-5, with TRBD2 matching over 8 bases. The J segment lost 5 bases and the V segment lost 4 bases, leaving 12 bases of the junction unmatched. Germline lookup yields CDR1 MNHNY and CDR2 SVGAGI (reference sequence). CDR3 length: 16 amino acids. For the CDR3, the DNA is TGTGCCAGCAGTTCCCCACTTCTGGCGGGGGGTGAGACCCAGTACTTC. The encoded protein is CASSSPLLAGGETQYF.

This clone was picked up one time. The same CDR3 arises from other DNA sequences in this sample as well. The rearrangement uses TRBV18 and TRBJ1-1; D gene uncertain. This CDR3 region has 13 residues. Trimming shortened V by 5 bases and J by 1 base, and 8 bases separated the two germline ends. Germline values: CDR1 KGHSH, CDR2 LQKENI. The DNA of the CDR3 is TGTGCCAGCTCATCTCAGCAGAACACTGAAGCTTTCTTT. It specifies CASSSQQNTEAFF.

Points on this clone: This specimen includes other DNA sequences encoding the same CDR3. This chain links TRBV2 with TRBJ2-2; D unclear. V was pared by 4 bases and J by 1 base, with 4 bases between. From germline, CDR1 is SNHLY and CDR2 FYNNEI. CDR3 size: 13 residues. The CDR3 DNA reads TGTGCCAGCAGTGTGGGGAACACCGGGGAGCTGTTTTTT. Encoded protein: CASSVGNTGELFF. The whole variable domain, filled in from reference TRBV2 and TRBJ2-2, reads EPEVTQTPSHQVTQMGQEVILRCVPISNHLYFYWYRQILGQKVEFLVSFYNNEISEKSEIFDDQFSVERPDGSNFTLKIRSTKLEDSAMYFCASSVGNTGELFFGEGSRLTVL.

Here the CDR3 reads CAISGGIQETQYF. The CDR3 nucleotides read TGTGCCATTTCCGGAGGTATCCAAGAGACCCAGTACTTC. The rearrangement joins TRBV10-3 to TRBJ2-5; possibly TRBD2 for D (5 bases). Germline CDR1 and CDR2: ENHRY and SYGVKD. The length of the CDR3 is 13 residues. Trimming cost V 9 bases and J 1 base, with 12 bases left between them.

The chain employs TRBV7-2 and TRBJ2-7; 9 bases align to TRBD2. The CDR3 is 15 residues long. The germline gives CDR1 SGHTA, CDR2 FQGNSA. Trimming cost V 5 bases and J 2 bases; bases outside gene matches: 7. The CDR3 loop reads CASSIRTSETYEQYF. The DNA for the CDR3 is TGTGCCAGCAGCATAAGGACTAGCGAAACCTACGAGCAGTACTTC.

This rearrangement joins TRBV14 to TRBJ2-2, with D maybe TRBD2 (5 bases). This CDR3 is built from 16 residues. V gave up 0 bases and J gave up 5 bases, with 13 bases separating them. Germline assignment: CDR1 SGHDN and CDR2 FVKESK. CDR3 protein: CASSQDLGVLTGELFF. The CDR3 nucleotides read TGTGCCAGCAGCCAAGATTTGGGAGTACTGACCGGGGAGCTGTTTTTT.

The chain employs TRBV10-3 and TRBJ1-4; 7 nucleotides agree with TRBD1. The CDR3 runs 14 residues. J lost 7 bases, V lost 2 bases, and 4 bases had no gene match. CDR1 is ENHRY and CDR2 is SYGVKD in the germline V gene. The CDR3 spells CAISEAGGAEKLFF. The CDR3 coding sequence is TGTGCCATCAGTGAGGCAGGGGGTGCTGAAAAACTGTTTTTT.

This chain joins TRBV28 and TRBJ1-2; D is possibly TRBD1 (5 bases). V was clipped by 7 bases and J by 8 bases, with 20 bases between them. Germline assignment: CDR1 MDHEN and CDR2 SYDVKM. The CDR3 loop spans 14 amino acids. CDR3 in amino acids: CASKSGTPTGGYTF. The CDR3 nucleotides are TGTGCCAGCAAATCCGGGACGCCCACGGGGGGCTACACCTTC.

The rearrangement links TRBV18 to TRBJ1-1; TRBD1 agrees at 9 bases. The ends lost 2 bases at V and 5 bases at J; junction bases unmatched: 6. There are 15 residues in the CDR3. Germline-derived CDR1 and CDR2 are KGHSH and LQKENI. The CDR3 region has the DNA TGTGCCAGCTCACCAGGGACAGGGTTAAGGACTGAAGCTTTCTTT. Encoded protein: CASSPGTGLRTEAFF.

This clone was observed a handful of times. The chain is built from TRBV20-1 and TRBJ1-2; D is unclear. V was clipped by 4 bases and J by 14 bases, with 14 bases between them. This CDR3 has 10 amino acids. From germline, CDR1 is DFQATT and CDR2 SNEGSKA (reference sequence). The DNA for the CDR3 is TGCAGTGCTACTCAGCCCCTCGGGACCTTC. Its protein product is CSATQPLGTF.

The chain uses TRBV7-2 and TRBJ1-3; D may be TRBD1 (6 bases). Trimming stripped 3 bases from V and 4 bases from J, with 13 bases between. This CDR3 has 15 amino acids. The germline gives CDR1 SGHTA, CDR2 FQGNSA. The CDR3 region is CASSLSGAPGNTIYF. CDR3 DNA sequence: TGTGCCAGCAGCTTGTCGGGGGCGCCCGGAAACACCATATATTTT.

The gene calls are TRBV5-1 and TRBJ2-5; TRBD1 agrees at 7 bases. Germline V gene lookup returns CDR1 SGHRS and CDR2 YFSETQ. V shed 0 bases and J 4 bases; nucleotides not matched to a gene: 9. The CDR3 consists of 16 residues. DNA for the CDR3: TGCGCCAGCAGCTTGGCCGGGACAGACTATGGAGAGACCCAGTACTTC. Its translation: CASSLAGTDYGETQYF.

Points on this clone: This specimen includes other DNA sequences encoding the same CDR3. The CDR3 is CASSLRDSYEQYF. The CDR3 DNA is TGTGCCAGCAGCTTGAGAGATTCCTACGAGCAGTACTTC. This rearrangement joins TRBV5-6 to TRBJ2-7; D is unresolved. Germline lookup yields CDR1 SGHDT and CDR2 YYEEEE. This CDR3 region has 13 residues. With 1 base removed from V and 1 base from J, the gap between germline ends came to 6 bases.

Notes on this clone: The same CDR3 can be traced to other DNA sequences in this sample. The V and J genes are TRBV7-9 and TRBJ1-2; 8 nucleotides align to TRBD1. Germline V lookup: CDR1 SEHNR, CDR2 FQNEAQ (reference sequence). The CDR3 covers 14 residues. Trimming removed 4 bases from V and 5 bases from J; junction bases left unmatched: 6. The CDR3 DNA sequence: TGTGCCAGCAGCTCTGGACAGGGAAATTATGGCTACACCTTC. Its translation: CASSSGQGNYGYTF.

CDR3 bases: TGTGCCAGCAGCCTCCGGGGCACTGAAGCTTTCTTT. Its protein product is CASSLRGTEAFF. The chain employs TRBV7-8 and TRBJ1-1; no clear D gene. The V gene lost 5 bases and the J gene lost 4 bases, with 8 bases spanning the gap. CDR3 length: 12 amino acids. Germline values: CDR1 SGHVS, CDR2 FQNEAQ.

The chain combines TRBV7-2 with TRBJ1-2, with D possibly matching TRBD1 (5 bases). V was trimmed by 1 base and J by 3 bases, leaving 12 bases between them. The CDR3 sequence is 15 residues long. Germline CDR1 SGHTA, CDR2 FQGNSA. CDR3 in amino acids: CASSLVPGRDYGYTF. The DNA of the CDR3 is TGTGCCAGCAGCTTAGTCCCGGGGCGCGACTATGGCTACACCTTC.

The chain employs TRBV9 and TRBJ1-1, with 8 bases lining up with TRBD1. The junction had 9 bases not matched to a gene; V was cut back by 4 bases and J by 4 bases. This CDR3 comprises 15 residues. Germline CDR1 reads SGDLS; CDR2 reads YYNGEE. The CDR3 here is CASSKGQGEGTEAFF. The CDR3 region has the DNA TGTGCCAGCAGCAAAGGACAGGGAGAGGGCACTGAAGCTTTCTTT.

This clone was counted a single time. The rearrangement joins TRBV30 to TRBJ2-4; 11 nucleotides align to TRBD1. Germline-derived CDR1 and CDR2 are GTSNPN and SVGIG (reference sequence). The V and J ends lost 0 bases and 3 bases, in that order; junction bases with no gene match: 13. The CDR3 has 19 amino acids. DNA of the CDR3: TGTGCCTGGAGTGTGTCCAGGACAGGGGGCAGAGAGGGCAAAAACATTCAGTACTTC. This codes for CAWSVSRTGGREGKNIQYF. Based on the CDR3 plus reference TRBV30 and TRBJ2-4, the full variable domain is SQTIHQWPATLVQPVGSPLSLECTVEGTSNPNLYWYRQAAGRGLQLLFYSVGIGQISSEVPQNLSASRPQDRQFILSSKKLLLSDSGFYLCAWSVSRTGGREGKNIQYFGAGTRLSVL.